Below are 3 T cell receptor beta chains sequenced from a single sample in a study of human T cells and chemical hapten exposure. Described time point: patch test 1, 2 weeks after DPC sensitization. The treatment here: therapeutic diphenylcyclopropenone sensitization with weekly scalp DPC. TCRdb reprocessed the RACE reads with MiXCR, giving one entry per CDR3 protein. Found here are about 360,000 distinct CDR3 sequences, around 4.8% of them singletons; the top ten hold around 2%. The material was whole blood, obtained in connection with sensitization to the hapten diphenylcyclopropenone (DPC). Every receptor here comes from a woman aged 45-60 years with alopecia areata. Some clones in this sample may be carry-over from other donors' samples.

This clonotype showed up just a few times. This rearrangement joins TRBV20-1 to TRBJ1-1; 8 bases map to TRBD1. The CDR3 is 13 residues long. V was pared by 5 bases and J by 1 base, with 3 bases of the junction left unmatched. CDR1 and CDR2 (germline): DFQATT, SNEGSKA (reference sequence). CDR3 DNA: TGCAGTGCTGGGGGGACAGGGAACACTGAAGCTTTCTTT. Translation: CSAGGTGNTEAFF.

This clonotype has a handful of counts. The junction differs from germline at one of its ends, possibly a read error. This rearrangement joins TRBV12-3 or TRBV12-4 to TRBJ2-3; 9 bases fit TRBD1. The CDR3 is 14 amino acids. CDR3 protein: CASSFTGGGDREGF. DNA for the CDR3: TGTGCCAGCAGTTTTACGGGAGGCGGGGACAGGGAGGGTTTT.

This clonotype was seen ten or more times. The chain employs TRBV7-2 and TRBJ1-5; D may be TRBD1 (6 bases). This CDR3 spans 16 amino acids. CDR1 and CDR2 (germline): SGHTA, FQGNSA. Trimming took 1 base from V and 2 from J, leaving 12 bases between them. This chain's CDR3 is CASSLVPAGGNQPQHF. For the CDR3, the DNA is TGTGCCAGCAGCTTAGTTCCGGCAGGGGGCAATCAGCCCCAGCATTTT.